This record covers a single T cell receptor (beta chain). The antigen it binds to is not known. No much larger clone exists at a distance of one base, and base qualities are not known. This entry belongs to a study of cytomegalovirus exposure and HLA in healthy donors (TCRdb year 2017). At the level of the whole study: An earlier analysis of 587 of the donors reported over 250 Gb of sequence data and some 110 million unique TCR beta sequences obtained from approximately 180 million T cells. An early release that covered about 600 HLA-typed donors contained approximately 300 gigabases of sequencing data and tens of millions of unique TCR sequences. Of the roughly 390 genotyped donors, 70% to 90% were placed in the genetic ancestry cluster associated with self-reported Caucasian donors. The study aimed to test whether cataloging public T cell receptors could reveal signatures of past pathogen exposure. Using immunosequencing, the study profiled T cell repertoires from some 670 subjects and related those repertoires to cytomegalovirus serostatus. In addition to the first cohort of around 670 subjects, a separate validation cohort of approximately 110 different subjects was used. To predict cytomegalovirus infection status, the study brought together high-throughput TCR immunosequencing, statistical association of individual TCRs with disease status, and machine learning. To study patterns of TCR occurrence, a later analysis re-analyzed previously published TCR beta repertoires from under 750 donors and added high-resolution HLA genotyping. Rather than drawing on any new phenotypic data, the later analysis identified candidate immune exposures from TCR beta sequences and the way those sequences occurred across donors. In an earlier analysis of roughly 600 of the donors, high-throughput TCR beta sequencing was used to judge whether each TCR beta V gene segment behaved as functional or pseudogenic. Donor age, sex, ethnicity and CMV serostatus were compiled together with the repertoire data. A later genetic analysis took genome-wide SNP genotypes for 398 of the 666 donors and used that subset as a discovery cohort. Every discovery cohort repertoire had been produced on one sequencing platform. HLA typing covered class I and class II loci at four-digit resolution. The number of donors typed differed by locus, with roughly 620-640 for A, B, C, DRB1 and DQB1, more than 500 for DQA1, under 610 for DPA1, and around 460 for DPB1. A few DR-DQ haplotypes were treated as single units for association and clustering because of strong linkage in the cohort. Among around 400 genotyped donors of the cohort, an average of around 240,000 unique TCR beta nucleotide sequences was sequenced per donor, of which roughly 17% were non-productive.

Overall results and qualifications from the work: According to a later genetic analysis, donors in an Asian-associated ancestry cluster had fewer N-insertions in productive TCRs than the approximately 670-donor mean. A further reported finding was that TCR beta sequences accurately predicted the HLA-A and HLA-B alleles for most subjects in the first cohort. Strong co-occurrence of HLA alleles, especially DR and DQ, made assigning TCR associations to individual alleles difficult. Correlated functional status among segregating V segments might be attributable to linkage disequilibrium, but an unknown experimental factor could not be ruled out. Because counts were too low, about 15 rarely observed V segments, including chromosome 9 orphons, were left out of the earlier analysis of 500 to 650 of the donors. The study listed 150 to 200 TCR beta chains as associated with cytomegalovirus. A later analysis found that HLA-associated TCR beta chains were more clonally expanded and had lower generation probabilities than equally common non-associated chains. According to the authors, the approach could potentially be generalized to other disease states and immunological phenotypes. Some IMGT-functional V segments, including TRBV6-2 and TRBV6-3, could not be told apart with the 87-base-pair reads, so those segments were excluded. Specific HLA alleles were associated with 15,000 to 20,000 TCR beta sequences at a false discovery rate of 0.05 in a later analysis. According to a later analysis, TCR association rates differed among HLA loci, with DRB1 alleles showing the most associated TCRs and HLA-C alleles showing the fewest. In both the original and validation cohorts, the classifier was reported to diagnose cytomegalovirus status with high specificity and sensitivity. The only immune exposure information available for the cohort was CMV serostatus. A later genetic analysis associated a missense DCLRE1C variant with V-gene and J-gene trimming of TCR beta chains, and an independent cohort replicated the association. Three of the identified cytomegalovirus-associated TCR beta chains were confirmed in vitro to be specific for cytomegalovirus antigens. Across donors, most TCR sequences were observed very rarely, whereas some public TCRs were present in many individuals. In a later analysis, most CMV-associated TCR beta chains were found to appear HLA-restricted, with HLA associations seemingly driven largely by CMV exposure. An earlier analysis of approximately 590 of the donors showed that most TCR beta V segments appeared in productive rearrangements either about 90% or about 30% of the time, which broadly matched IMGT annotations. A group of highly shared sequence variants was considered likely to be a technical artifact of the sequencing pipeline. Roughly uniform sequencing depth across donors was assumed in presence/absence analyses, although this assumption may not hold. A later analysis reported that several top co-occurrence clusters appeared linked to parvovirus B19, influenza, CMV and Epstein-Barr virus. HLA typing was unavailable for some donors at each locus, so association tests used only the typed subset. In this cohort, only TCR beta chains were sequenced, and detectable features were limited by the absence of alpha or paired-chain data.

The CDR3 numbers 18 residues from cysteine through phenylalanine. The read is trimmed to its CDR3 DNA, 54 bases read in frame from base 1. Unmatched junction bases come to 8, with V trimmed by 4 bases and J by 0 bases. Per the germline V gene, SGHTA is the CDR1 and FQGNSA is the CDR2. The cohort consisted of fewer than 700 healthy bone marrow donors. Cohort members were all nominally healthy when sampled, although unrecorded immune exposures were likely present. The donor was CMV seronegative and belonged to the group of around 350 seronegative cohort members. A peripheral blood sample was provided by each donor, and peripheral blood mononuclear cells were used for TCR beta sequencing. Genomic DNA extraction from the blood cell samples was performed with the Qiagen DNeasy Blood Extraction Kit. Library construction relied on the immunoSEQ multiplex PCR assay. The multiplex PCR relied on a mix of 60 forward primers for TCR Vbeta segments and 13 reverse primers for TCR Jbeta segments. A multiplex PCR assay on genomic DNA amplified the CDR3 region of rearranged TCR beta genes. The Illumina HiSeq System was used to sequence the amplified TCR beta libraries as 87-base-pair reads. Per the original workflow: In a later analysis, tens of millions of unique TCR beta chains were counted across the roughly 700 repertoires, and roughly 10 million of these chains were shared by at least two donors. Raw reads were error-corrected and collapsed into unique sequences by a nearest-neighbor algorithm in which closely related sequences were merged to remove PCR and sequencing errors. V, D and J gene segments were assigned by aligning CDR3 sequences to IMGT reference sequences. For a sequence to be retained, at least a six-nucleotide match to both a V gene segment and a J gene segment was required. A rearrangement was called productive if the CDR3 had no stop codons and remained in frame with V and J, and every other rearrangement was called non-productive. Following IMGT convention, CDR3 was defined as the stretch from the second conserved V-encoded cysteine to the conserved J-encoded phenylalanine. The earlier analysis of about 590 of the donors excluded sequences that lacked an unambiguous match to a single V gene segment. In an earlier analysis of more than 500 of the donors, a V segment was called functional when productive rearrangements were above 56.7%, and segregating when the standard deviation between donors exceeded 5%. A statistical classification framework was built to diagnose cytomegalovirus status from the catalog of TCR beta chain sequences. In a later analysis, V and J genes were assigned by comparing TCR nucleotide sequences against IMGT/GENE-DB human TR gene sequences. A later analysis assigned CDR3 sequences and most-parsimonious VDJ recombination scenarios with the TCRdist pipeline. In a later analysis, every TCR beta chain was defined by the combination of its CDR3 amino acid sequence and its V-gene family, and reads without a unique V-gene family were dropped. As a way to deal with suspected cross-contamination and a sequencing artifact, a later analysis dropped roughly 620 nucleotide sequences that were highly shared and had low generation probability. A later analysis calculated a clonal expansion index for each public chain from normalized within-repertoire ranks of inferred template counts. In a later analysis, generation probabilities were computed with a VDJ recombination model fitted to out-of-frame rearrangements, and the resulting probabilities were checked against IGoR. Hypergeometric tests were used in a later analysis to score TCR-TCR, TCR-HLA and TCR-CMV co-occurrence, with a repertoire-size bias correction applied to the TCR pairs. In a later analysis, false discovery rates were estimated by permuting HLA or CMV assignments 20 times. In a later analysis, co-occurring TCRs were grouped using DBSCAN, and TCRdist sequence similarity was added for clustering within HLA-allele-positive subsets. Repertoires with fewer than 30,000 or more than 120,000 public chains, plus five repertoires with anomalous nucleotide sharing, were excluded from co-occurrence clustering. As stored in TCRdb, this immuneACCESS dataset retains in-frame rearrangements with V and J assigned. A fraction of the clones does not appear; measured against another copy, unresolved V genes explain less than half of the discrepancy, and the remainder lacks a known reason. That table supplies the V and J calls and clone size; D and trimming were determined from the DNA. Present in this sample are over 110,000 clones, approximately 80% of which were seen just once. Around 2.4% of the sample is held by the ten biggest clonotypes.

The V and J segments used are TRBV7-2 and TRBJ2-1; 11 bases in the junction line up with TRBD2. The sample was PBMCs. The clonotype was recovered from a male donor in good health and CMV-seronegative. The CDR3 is CASSSGLAEGGSYNEQFF. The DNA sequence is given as TGTGCCAGCAGCTCGGGACTAGCGGAGGGGGGCTCCTACAATGAGCAGTTCTTC.